The source of this T cell receptor (beta chain) is a study of T cell responses to AZD1222 COVID-19 vaccine. The CDR3 spans 14 residues. The germline V gene has CDR1 DFQATT and CDR2 SNEGSKA (reference sequence). With V trimmed by 3 bases and J by 2 bases, 5 bases remained unmatched. Here immunoSEQ multiplex PCR was the method, and the copy in TCRdb shows in-frame clones only, minus some. The sample lists approximately 100,000 clones; over 85% were seen once. As for this clone: Its antigen is unknown.

Study-level findings and limits: Repertoires were obtained solely post-peak T cell response. The reported proportion of spike-specific TCRs targeting unmutated variant regions was nearly half.

The origin of this receptor is an adult in good health. The chain links TRBV20-1 to TRBJ2-3; 7 bases are a match to TRBD2. The material sequenced was peripheral blood, taken on day 0 of MenACWY control vaccination. The CDR3 DNA sequence: TGCAGTGCTAGTAGTGGGGGGGTCACAGATACGCAGTATTTT. Residues: CSASSGGVTDTQYF.